There are many counts of the clone carrying this TCR beta chain. The CDR3 runs to 13 residues. CDR1 SQVTM and CDR2 ANQGSEA come from the germline V gene. The ends were cut back, 6 bases at V and 2 bases at J, with 14 bases in the middle. Time point in this sample: newly diagnosed GD, antithyroid drugs for less than 3 months. PBMC-extracted RNA yielded the TCR library. Each of the patients was recruited from an endocrinology department situated in Xi'an, China. These data originate in a study of regulatory T cells in long-lasting Graves disease. The authors built TCR beta libraries using iRepertoire HTBI primers and Arm-PCR of CDR3 regions. TCRdb reprocessed the multiplex PCR reads with MiXCR, giving one entry per CDR3 protein. Of 400,000 to 500,000 distinct CDR3 sequences listed, about 17% are singletons. The same sample was also studied in work on T cells in Graves' hyperthyroidism and ophthalmopathy.

The sequences come from peripheral blood mononuclear cells (PBMCs), collected at new diagnosis, from a patient treated with antithyroid drugs. The clonotype originates from a woman in her late teens or twenties with Graves disease. The chain combines TRBV29-1 with TRBJ2-7; D perhaps matches TRBD1 (5 bases). The CDR3 sequence is CSVTGQGTYEQYF. Here the CDR3 DNA reads TGCAGCGTCACTGGGCAGGGAACCTACGAGCAGTACTTC.